This is a list of T cell receptor beta chains from one sample in a study of shared clonotypes between healthy human individuals. Clones were sequenced by immunoSEQ multiplex PCR, and TCRdb holds only the in-frame ones, with some missing. Here the sample spans millions of clones, 93% being singletons. Sequenced material: naive CD4+ T cells from PBMCs. The receptors shown here come from a man younger than 30 in good health. Some clones in this sample may be carry-over from other donors' samples. Each CDR3 is given with its conserved first and last residue. The order of the fields is clone size, CDR3 length, V gene, D gene, J gene, CDR3 protein, CDR3 DNA. D genes are given only for firm matches. Clone size is given for some rows only: seen once, a few or many times, or a class if the clone is expanded.

clone_size: NA
cdr3_length: 14
v_call: TRBV2
d_call: NA
j_call: TRBJ2-6
cdr3_aa: CAEGPGGGANVLTF
cdr3_nt: TGTGCCGAGGGGCCCGGGGGCGGGGCCAACGTCCTGACTTTC

clone_size: NA
cdr3_length: 17
v_call: TRBV5-6
d_call: NA
j_call: TRBJ1-2
cdr3_aa: CASSLRSTGGFSDGYTF
cdr3_nt: TGTGCCAGCAGCTTGAGGTCGACAGGCGGCTTTTCGGATGGCTACACCTTC

clone_size: NA
cdr3_length: 14
v_call: TRBV6-6
d_call: NA
j_call: TRBJ1-2
cdr3_aa: CASRASGTPHGYTF
cdr3_nt: TGTGCCAGCAGGGCCTCCGGGACCCCCCATGGCTACACCTTC

clone_size: NA
cdr3_length: 13
v_call: TRBV27
d_call: NA
j_call: TRBJ1-2
cdr3_aa: CASRAGANYGYTF
cdr3_nt: TGTGCCAGCAGGGCAGGGGCTAACTATGGCTACACCTTC

clone_size: NA
cdr3_length: 16
v_call: TRBV5-6
d_call: TRBD1
j_call: TRBJ2-5
cdr3_aa: CASSLPTGSRQETQYF
cdr3_nt: TGTGCCAGCAGCCTCCCGACAGGGAGTAGGCAAGAGACCCAGTACTTC

clone_size: NA
cdr3_length: 15
v_call: TRBV4-1
d_call: TRBD1
j_call: TRBJ1-5
cdr3_aa: CASSQGQGGNQPQHF
cdr3_nt: TGCGCCAGCAGCCAAGGCCAGGGGGGGAATCAGCCCCAGCATTTT

clone_size: NA
cdr3_length: 11
v_call: TRBV20-1
d_call: NA
j_call: TRBJ2-7
cdr3_aa: CSPLRGGAQYF
cdr3_nt: TGCAGTCCGCTTAGGGGGGGGGCACAGTACTTC

clone_size: NA
cdr3_length: 16
v_call: TRBV7-2
d_call: NA
j_call: TRBJ1-2
cdr3_aa: CASSLDYARSNYGYTF
cdr3_nt: TGTGCCAGCAGCTTAGATTATGCCAGATCTAACTATGGCTACACCTTC

clone_size: NA
cdr3_length: 12
v_call: TRBV13
d_call: NA
j_call: TRBJ2-5
cdr3_aa: CASSLYRQTQYF
cdr3_nt: TGTGCCAGCAGCTTATATCGGCAGACCCAGTACTTC

clone_size: NA
cdr3_length: 15
v_call: TRBV28
d_call: TRBD2
j_call: TRBJ2-3
cdr3_aa: CASSFGPGGTDTQYF
cdr3_nt: TGTGCCAGCAGTTTCGGCCCCGGGGGGACAGATACGCAGTATTTT

clone_size: NA
cdr3_length: 16
v_call: TRBV23-1
d_call: TRBD2
j_call: TRBJ2-1
cdr3_aa: CASSRSGKPFYNEQFF
cdr3_nt: TGCGCCAGCAGTCGAAGCGGGAAGCCGTTCTACAATGAGCAGTTCTTC

clone_size: NA
cdr3_length: 13
v_call: TRBV6-1
d_call: NA
j_call: TRBJ2-2
cdr3_aa: CASRRVNTGELFF
cdr3_nt: TGTGCCAGCAGGAGAGTGAACACCGGGGAGCTGTTTTTT

clone_size: NA
cdr3_length: 15
v_call: TRBV5-4
d_call: TRBD1
j_call: TRBJ1-1
cdr3_aa: CASSVNRGLNTEAFF
cdr3_nt: TGTGCCAGCAGCGTCAACAGGGGTTTGAACACTGAAGCTTTCTTT

clone_size: NA
cdr3_length: 14
v_call: TRBV30
d_call: NA
j_call: TRBJ2-1
cdr3_aa: CAWSFGGSYNEQFF
cdr3_nt: TGTGCCTGGAGTTTCGGCGGCTCCTACAATGAGCAGTTCTTC

clone_size: NA
cdr3_length: 15
v_call: TRBV7-8
d_call: TRBD1
j_call: TRBJ1-2
cdr3_aa: CASSPLGGTGDGYTF
cdr3_nt: TGTGCCAGCAGCCCCCTAGGAGGGACAGGGGATGGCTACACCTTC

clone_size: NA
cdr3_length: 14
v_call: TRBV9
d_call: NA
j_call: TRBJ1-5
cdr3_aa: CASSTGTRNQPQHF
cdr3_nt: TGTGCCAGCAGTACCGGGACACGCAATCAGCCCCAGCATTTT

clone_size: NA
cdr3_length: 13
v_call: TRBV7-3
d_call: NA
j_call: TRBJ2-1
cdr3_aa: CASSLAGDNEQFF
cdr3_nt: TGTGCCAGCAGCTTGGCAGGTGACAATGAGCAGTTCTTC

clone_size: NA
cdr3_length: 10
v_call: TRBV30
d_call: NA
j_call: TRBJ1-1
cdr3_aa: CAWSKSEAFF
cdr3_nt: TGTGCCTGGAGTAAAAGTGAAGCTTTCTTT

clone_size: NA
cdr3_length: 15
v_call: TRBV9
d_call: TRBD1
j_call: TRBJ2-1
cdr3_aa: CASSAPQGAENEQFF
cdr3_nt: TGTGCCAGCAGCGCACCCCAGGGGGCCGAAAATGAGCAGTTCTTC

clone_size: NA
cdr3_length: 15
v_call: TRBV7-2
d_call: TRBD1
j_call: TRBJ2-2
cdr3_aa: CASSSRQGYTGELFF
cdr3_nt: TGTGCCAGCAGCTCAAGACAGGGATACACCGGGGAGCTGTTTTTT

clone_size: NA
cdr3_length: 15
v_call: TRBV7-3
d_call: NA
j_call: TRBJ2-5
cdr3_aa: CASSLMTGEQETQYF
cdr3_nt: TGTGCCAGCAGCTTAATGACGGGGGAACAAGAGACCCAGTACTTC

clone_size: NA
cdr3_length: 13
v_call: TRBV4-2
d_call: NA
j_call: TRBJ1-2
cdr3_aa: CASSPRGDYGYTF
cdr3_nt: TGTGCCAGCAGCCCTAGGGGGGACTATGGCTACACCTTC

clone_size: NA
cdr3_length: 16
v_call: TRBV30
d_call: TRBD1
j_call: TRBJ2-4
cdr3_aa: CAWSEGQALAKNIQYF
cdr3_nt: TGTGCCTGGAGTGAAGGACAGGCTCTAGCCAAAAACATTCAGTACTTC

clone_size: NA
cdr3_length: 16
v_call: TRBV7-8
d_call: NA
j_call: TRBJ1-3
cdr3_aa: CASSSDSRSSGNTIYF
cdr3_nt: TGTGCCAGCAGCTCGGACAGCCGGAGCTCTGGAAACACCATATATTTT

clone_size: NA
cdr3_length: 18
v_call: TRBV4-1
d_call: NA
j_call: TRBJ2-1
cdr3_aa: CASSQDRFGLETYNEQFF
cdr3_nt: TGCGCCAGCAGCCAAGATCGTTTCGGGCTAGAAACGTACAATGAGCAGTTCTTC

clone_size: NA
cdr3_length: 14
v_call: TRBV28
d_call: NA
j_call: TRBJ2-7
cdr3_aa: CASRVDRPSYEQYF
cdr3_nt: TGTGCCAGCAGGGTAGACAGGCCCTCCTACGAGCAGTACTTC

clone_size: NA
cdr3_length: 13
v_call: TRBV6-1
d_call: TRBD1
j_call: TRBJ1-1
cdr3_aa: CAIPGQGGTEAFF
cdr3_nt: TGTGCCATACCGGGACAGGGGGGCACTGAAGCTTTCTTT

clone_size: once
cdr3_length: 13
v_call: TRBV28
d_call: NA
j_call: TRBJ1-5
cdr3_aa: CASSLAGNQPQHF
cdr3_nt: TGTGCCAGCAGTCTGGCAGGAAATCAGCCCCAGCATTTT